This T cell receptor (beta chain) was retrieved from a study of shared clonotypes between healthy human individuals. Worth noting for this clone: Its antigen is as yet unknown.

Points from the study as a whole: Clonotype sharing across donors was expected to vary with sequencing depth.

From CD4+ cells came CD45RA+ naive and CD45RA-negative memory subsets. In the authors' workflow: ImmunoSEQ supplied junction-only sequences lacking quality scores, so filtering was different. Some clones are missing from TCRdb's copy, which holds only in-frame ones; the method was immunoSEQ multiplex PCR. The V and J calls and clone size were taken over from that table, and D and trimming were inferred from the DNA. The sample carries roughly 2.6 million clones, approximately 92% recorded once. V was pared by 4 bases and J by 5 bases, with 13 bases between. Per the germline V gene, CDR1 is SGDLS and CDR2 is YYNGEE. The CDR3 contains 14 residues.

This receptor was identified in a man younger than 35 in good health. J is TRBJ1-5 and V is TRBV9; no clear D. The specimen was naive CD4+ T cells sorted from blood. As to subset: CD45RA+ positively selected. The CDR3 here is CASSSGPKYQPQHF. The CDR3 DNA sequence: TGTGCCAGCAGCTCCGGACCGAAATATCAGCCCCAGCATTTT.